This TCR beta chain was obtained from a study of blood T cell repertoires in COVID-19. As for the study in general: From the United States, Italy and Spain came samples of acute and convalescent COVID-19.

Germline CDR1 is MDHEN and CDR2 is SYDVKM. Unmatched junction bases numbered 6, after V lost 3 bases and J lost 0 bases. There are 16 residues in the CDR3. Study processing details: It was from reference gene primer amplification that nucleated cell counts were estimated. Sequencing was performed with immunoSEQ multiplex PCR; in TCRdb, only in-frame clones are kept and a portion is missing. V and J calls and clone size are as listed in that table; D and trimming were resolved from the DNA. The data show 220,000 or so clones, roughly 84% seen once. In terms of age and location, participants ranged from roughly 18 to 89 years and lived in about 25 US areas. Cohorts were determined from participant-reported clinical history.

The sample taken for sequencing was PBMCs or T cells enriched from blood (not recorded which). The receptor comes from a woman in her thirties or forties who had recovered from COVID-19. This chain links TRBV28 with TRBJ2-3; 7 nucleotides match TRBD2. CDR3 nucleotides: TGTGCCAGCAGTTTCGGGTCTAGCGGCAGCACAGATACGCAGTATTTT. Protein product: CASSFGSSGSTDTQYF.